Each of the 5 T cell receptor beta chains below was sequenced from the same sample in a study of cytomegalovirus exposure and HLA in healthy donors. The primer mix had 60 Vbeta and 13 Jbeta primers. Generated by immunoSEQ multiplex PCR, the TCRdb table keeps only in-frame clones and is missing some. The sample consists of approximately 100,000 clones, 55% to 65% of them appearing once. Sequencing was done on a sample of PBMCs. These receptors originate from a man under 40 in good health and CMV-seropositive.

This clone was counted between two and nine times. The chain joins TRBV5-1 to TRBJ1-1; 8 nucleotides align to TRBD1. V lost 2 bases, J lost 4 bases, and 4 bases stayed unmatched. CDR3 length equals 14 residues. Germline CDR1 is SGHRS and CDR2 is YFSETQ. CDR3 sequence reads: CASSFQGAITEAFF. CDR3 coding DNA: TGCGCCAGCAGCTTTCAGGGGGCCATCACTGAAGCTTTCTTT.

Only a few counts were recorded for this clone. The chain joins TRBV5-1 to TRBJ1-1; 7 nucleotides align to TRBD1. The CDR3 runs to 15 residues. The trim removed 4 bases at V and 1 base at J, leaving 7 bases unmatched. Germline-derived CDR1 and CDR2 are SGHRS and YFSETQ. This CDR3 is CASSVMGQRNTEAFF. The CDR3, as DNA: TGCGCCAGCAGCGTAATGGGACAGCGGAACACTGAAGCTTTCTTT.

In its sample, this clone was seen a few times. The chain links TRBV19 to TRBJ1-2, with D possibly being TRBD1 (5 bases). Looked up from germline, CDR1 is LNHDA and CDR2 is SQIVND (reference sequence). V shed 2 bases and J shed 5 bases, with 18 bases lying between them. The CDR3 totals 16 residues. The CDR3, as DNA: TGTGCCAGTAGTATAACTATCGACTCAGGGATTTATGGCTACACCTTC. Translated, it gives CASSITIDSGIYGYTF. Looking up the rest from reference TRBV19 and TRBJ1-2 gives the full variable domain: DGGITQSPKYLFRKEGQNVTLSCEQNLNHDAMYWYRQDPGQGLRLIYYSQIVNDFQKGDIAEGYSVSREKKESFPLTVTSAQKNPTAFYLCASSITIDSGIYGYTFGSGTRLTVV.

This sequence joins TRBV28 and TRBJ1-5; 7 bases line up with TRBD1. The CDR3 runs to 16 residues. The germline V gene has CDR1 MDHEN and CDR2 SYDVKM. After removal of 2 bases from V and 5 bases from J, the junction contained 9 bases not matched to a gene. The CDR3 is CASSLNEGTAYQPQHF. The CDR3, as DNA: TGTGCCAGCAGTTTAAACGAGGGGACAGCGTATCAGCCCCAGCATTTT.

J is TRBJ2-3 and V is TRBV19; TRBD1 agrees at 8 bases. CDR1 is LNHDA and CDR2 is SQIVND in the germline V gene (reference sequence). With V trimmed by 5 bases and J by 2 bases, 9 bases remained unmatched. The CDR3 runs 16 residues. CDR3 nucleotide sequence: TGTGCCAGTAGTGTAAACGGACAGGGTTCCACAGATACGCAGTATTTT. Translation: CASSVNGQGSTDTQYF.